This entry lists 8 T cell receptor beta chains sequenced from one sample in a study of blood T cell repertoires in COVID-19. The method was immunoSEQ multiplex PCR; TCRdb's version includes in-frame clones alone and lacks a portion of them. Of roughly 230,000 clones in the sample, around 83% were seen once. Sequencing input: peripheral blood. These receptors were taken from a man between 35 and 55 years old with active or convalescent COVID-19.

V gene TRBV28 combines with J gene TRBJ2-1; D is unclear. The ends were cut back, 5 bases at V and 4 bases at J, with 12 bases in the middle. This CDR3 is built from 14 residues. In germline, CDR1 is MDHEN, CDR2 SYDVKM. The CDR3 protein is CASSERSLYNEQFF. CDR3 nucleotides: TGTGCCAGCAGTGAGAGGAGTTTGTACAATGAGCAGTTCTTC.

V and J are TRBV5-6 and TRBJ2-1, with D perhaps matching TRBD2 (6 bases). CDR1 is SGHDT and CDR2 is YYEEEE in the germline V gene. The CDR3 spans 16 residues. V was clipped by 5 bases and J by 2 bases, with 17 bases between them. The CDR3 here is CASRRLVTGAYNEQFF. The CDR3, as DNA: TGTGCCAGCAGACGGCTCGTGACGGGAGCCTACAATGAGCAGTTCTTC.

The chain is built from TRBV6-1 and TRBJ2-5; TRBD2 matches at 7 bases. The length of the CDR3 is 17 residues. The junction had 12 bases not matched to a gene; V was cut back by 1 base and J by 4 bases. Per germline, CDR1 MNHNS and CDR2 SASEGT. CDR3 region: CASSEVPRGVRGETQYF. CDR3 in DNA: TGTGCCAGCAGTGAAGTCCCACGGGGGGTGCGGGGAGAGACCCAGTACTTC.

The chain is built from TRBV27 and TRBJ1-1; a weak D match, TRBD1 (6 bases). CDR1 MNHEY and CDR2 SMNVEV come from the germline V gene (reference sequence). V was pared by 6 bases and J by 1 base, with 27 bases between. The CDR3 length is 19 residues. CDR3 nucleotides: TGTGCCAGCAGCCAAGACGCGGGAGGAAGGGGGATTCAGAACACTGAAGCTTTCTTT. Translating gives CASSQDAGGRGIQNTEAFF.

The chain carries TRBV7-2 and TRBJ1-5, with D possibly being TRBD1 (6 bases). From germline, CDR1 is SGHTA and CDR2 FQGNSA. The V end lost 2 bases, the J end lost 7 bases, and 21 bases lay between the germline ends. The CDR3 covers 17 residues. CDR3 sequence: CASSLLGSRVGGQPQHF. The CDR3 DNA sequence: TGTGCCAGCAGCTTATTGGGGTCGCGGGTTGGGGGCCAGCCCCAGCATTTT.

J is TRBJ2-7 and V is TRBV15, with D uncertain. The V end lost 2 bases, the J end lost 0 bases, and 8 bases lay between the germline ends. CDR1 is LNHNV and CDR2 is YYDKDF in the germline V gene (reference sequence). This CDR3 contains 14 residues. The DNA of the CDR3 is TGTGCCACCAGCAGAATAACAGACTCCTACGAGCAGTACTTC. This encodes CATSRITDSYEQYF.

V gene TRBV30 combines with J gene TRBJ2-1; 7 nucleotides align to TRBD1. Trimming cost V 5 bases and J 6 bases; bases outside gene matches: 4. The CDR3 length is 12 residues. Germline V gene data show CDR1 as GTSNPN and CDR2 as SVGIG (reference sequence). Written as DNA, the CDR3 is TGTGCCTGGGGCAGGGGGTTCAATGAGCAGTTCTTC. It yields the protein CAWGRGFNEQFF.

The CDR3 DNA reads as TGTGCCAGTAGTATCCAGGGGGGAAGGGAAAAACTGTTTTTT. Its translation is CASSIQGGREKLFF. The rearrangement uses TRBV19 and TRBJ1-4, with 7 bases fitting TRBD1. Germline assignment: CDR1 LNHDA and CDR2 SQIVND (reference sequence). The V and J ends lost 3 bases and 8 bases, in that order; junction bases with no gene match: 6. The CDR3 has 14 residues. The whole variable domain, filled in from reference TRBV19 and TRBJ1-4, reads DGGITQSPKYLFRKEGQNVTLSCEQNLNHDAMYWYRQDPGQGLRLIYYSQIVNDFQKGDIAEGYSVSREKKESFPLTVTSAQKNPTAFYLCASSIQGGREKLFFGSGTQLSVL.